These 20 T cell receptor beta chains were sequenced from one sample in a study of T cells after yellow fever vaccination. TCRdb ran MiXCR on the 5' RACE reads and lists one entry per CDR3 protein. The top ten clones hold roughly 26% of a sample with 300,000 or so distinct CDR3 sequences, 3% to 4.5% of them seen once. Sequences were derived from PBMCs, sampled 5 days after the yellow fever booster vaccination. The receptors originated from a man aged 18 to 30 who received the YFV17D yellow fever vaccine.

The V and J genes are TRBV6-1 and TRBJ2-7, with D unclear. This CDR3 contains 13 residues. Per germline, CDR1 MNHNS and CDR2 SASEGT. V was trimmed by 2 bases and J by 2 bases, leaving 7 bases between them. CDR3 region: CASSESYPYEQYV. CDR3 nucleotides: TGTGCCAGCAGTGAAAGTTATCCCTACGAGCAGTACGTC.

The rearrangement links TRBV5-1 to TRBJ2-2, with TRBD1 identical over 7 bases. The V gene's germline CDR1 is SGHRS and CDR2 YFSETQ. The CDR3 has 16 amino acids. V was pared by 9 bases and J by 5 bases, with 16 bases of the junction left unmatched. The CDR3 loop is CATRDSVSPGTGELFF. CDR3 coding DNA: TGCGCCACCCGGGACAGCGTATCGCCGGGGACCGGGGAGCTGTTTTTT.

CDR3: CASSLTGGYTDTQYF. The CDR3 DNA reads TGTGCCAGCAGCTTAACGGGGGGCTACACAGATACGCAGTATTTT. The rearrangement joins TRBV11-1 to TRBJ2-3, with a tentative D call TRBD2 (7 bases). Germline V lookup: CDR1 SGHAT, CDR2 FQDESV (reference sequence). The CDR3 has 15 residues. V lost 2 bases and J 2 bases, leaving 11 bases between the germline ends.

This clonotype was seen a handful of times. This CDR3 is CASSLGIAGQETQYF. The CDR3, as DNA: TGTGCCAGCAGCTTAGGGATAGCGGGACAAGAGACCCAGTACTTC. The chain joins TRBV7-7 to TRBJ2-5; 8 bases map to TRBD2. Germline V gene data show CDR1 as SSHAT and CDR2 as FNYEAQ (reference sequence). The CDR3 runs to 15 residues. V shed 1 base and J 2 bases; nucleotides not matched to a gene: 3.

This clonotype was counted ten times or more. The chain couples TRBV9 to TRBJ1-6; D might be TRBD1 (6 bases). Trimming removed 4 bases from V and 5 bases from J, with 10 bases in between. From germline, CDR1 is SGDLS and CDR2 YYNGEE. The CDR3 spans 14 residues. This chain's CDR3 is CASSPQGNNSPLHF. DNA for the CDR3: TGTGCCAGCAGCCCTCAGGGGAATAATTCACCCCTCCACTTT.

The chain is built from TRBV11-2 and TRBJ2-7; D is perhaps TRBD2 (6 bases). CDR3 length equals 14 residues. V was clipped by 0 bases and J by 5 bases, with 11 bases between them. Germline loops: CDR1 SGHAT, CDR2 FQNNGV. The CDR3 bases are TGTGCCAGCAGCTTAGATCGGGGGAGAGACGAGCAGTACTTC. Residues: CASSLDRGRDEQYF.

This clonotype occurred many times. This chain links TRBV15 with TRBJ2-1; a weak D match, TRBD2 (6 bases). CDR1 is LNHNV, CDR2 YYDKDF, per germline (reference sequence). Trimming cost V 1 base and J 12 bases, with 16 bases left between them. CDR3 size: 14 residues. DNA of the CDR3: TGTGCCACCAGCAGAGGACTAGGCGGAGTTCGGCAGTTCTTC. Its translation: CATSRGLGGVRQFF.

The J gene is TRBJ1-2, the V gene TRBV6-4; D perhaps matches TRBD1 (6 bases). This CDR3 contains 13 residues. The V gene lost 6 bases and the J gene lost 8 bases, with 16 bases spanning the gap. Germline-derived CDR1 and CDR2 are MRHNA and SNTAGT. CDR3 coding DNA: TGTGCCAGCAGATCACAGGGTGTAGGAGGCTACACCTTC. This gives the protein CASRSQGVGGYTF.

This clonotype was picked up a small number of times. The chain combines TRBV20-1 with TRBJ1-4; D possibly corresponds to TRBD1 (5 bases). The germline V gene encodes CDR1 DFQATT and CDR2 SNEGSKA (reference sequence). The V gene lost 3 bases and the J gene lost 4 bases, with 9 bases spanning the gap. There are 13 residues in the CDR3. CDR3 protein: CSARGQSNEKLFF. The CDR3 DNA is TGCAGTGCTAGGGGGCAGAGTAATGAAAAACTGTTTTTT.

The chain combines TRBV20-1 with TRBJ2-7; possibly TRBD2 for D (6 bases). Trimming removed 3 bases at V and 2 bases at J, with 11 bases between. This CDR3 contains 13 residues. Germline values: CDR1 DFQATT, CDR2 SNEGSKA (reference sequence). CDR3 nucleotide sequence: TGCAGTGCTAGGCTTAGCGGTCCCTACGAGCAGTACGTC. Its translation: CSARLSGPYEQYV.

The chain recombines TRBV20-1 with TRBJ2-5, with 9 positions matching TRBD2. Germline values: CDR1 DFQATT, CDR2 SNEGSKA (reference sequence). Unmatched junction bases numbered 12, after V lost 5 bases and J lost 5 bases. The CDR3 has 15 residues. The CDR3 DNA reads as TGCAGTGCTCACGTCTCGCTAGCGGGGTTTGAGACCCAGTACTTC. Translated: CSAHVSLAGFETQYF.

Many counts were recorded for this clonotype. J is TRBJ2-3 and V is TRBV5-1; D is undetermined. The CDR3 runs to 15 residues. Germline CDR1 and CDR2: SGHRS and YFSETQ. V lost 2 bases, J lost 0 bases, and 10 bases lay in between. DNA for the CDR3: TGCGCCAGCAGCTTCCGGCCCGGGAGCACAGATACGCAGTATTTT. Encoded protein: CASSFRPGSTDTQYF.

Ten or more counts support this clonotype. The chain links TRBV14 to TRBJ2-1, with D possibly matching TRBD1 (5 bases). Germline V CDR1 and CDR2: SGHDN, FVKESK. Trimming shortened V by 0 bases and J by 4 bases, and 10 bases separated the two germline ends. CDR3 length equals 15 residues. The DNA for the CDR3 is TGTGCCAGCAGCCAAGACAGGGTTGGTTACAATGAGCAGTTCTTC. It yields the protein CASSQDRVGYNEQFF. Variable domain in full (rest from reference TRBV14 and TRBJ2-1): EAGVTQFPSHSVIEKGQTVTLRCDPISGHDNLYWYRRVMGKEIKFLLHFVKESKQDESGMPNNRFLAERTGGTYSTLKVQPAELEDSGVYFCASSQDRVGYNEQFFGPGTRLTVL.

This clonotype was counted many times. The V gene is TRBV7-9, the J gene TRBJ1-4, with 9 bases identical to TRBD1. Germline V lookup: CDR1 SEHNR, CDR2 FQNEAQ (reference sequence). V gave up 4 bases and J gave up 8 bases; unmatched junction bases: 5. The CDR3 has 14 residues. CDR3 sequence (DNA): TGTGCCAGCAGCTCAGGGGACAGGGACGAAAAACTGTTTTTT. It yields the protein CASSSGDRDEKLFF.

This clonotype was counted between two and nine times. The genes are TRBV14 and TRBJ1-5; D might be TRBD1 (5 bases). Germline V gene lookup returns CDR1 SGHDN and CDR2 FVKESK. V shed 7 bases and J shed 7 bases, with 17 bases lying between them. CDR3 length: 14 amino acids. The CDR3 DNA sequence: TGTGCCAGCATGGGGCCGGCCCCGAGGCAGCCCCAGCATTTT. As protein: CASMGPAPRQPQHF. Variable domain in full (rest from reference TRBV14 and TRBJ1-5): EAGVTQFPSHSVIEKGQTVTLRCDPISGHDNLYWYRRVMGKEIKFLLHFVKESKQDESGMPNNRFLAERTGGTYSTLKVQPAELEDSGVYFCASMGPAPRQPQHFGDGTRLSIL.

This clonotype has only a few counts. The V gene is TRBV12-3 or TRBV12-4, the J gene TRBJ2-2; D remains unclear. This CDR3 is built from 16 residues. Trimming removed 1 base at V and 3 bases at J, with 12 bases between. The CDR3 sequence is CASSLGVGSHTGELFF. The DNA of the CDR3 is TGTGCCAGCAGTTTAGGTGTAGGTTCCCACACCGGGGAGCTGTTTTTT.

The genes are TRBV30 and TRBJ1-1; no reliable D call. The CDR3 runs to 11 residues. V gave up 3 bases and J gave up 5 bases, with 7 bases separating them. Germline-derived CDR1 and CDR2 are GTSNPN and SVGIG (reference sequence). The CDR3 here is CAWRFGTEAFF. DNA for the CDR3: TGTGCCTGGAGGTTTGGTACTGAAGCTTTCTTT.

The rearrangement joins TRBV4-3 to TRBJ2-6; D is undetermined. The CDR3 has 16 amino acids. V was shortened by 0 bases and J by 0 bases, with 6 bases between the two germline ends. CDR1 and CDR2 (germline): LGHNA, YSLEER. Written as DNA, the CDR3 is TGCGCCAGCAGCCAAGATATAAGCTCTGGGGCCAACGTCCTGACTTTC. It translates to CASSQDISSGANVLTF.

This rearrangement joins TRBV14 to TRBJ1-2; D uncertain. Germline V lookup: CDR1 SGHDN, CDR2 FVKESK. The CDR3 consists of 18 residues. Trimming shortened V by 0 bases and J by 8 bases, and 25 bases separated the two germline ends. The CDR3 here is CASSQDHGSTVAFRGYTF. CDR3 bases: TGTGCCAGCAGCCAAGATCACGGCAGCACTGTCGCGTTTCGAGGCTACACCTTC. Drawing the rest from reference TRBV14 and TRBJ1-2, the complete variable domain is EAGVTQFPSHSVIEKGQTVTLRCDPISGHDNLYWYRRVMGKEIKFLLHFVKESKQDESGMPNNRFLAERTGGTYSTLKVQPAELEDSGVYFCASSQDHGSTVAFRGYTFGSGTRLTVV.

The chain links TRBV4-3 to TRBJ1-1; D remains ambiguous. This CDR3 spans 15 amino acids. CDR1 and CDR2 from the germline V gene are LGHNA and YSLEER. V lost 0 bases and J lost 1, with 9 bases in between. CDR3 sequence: CASSQDQLGNTEAFF. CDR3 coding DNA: TGCGCCAGCAGCCAAGATCAGCTGGGGAACACTGAAGCTTTCTTT.